This TCR beta chain is drawn from a study of blood T cell repertoires in COVID-19. Study at large: There were acute and convalescent COVID-19 samples, and they came from the United States, Italy and Spain.

Recruited during active infection, patients (from Seattle) were subsequently followed longitudinally. The length of the CDR3 is 14 residues. Germline loops: CDR1 KGHDR, CDR2 SFDVKD. The V gene lost 4 bases and the J gene lost 1 base, with 10 bases spanning the gap. Data came from immunoSEQ multiplex PCR; TCRdb stores just in-frame clones and leaves some out. The top ten hold under 15% of the sample, which has around 290,000 clones, less than 90% seen once. The sequencing sample was made of peripheral blood. The TCR was taken from a woman between 65 and 79 years old with COVID-19, enrolled during active disease. The chain couples TRBV24-1 to TRBJ2-7; TRBD2 is a possible D gene (7 bases). As DNA, the CDR3 is TGTGCCACCAGTGACGGGGGGCGGTCCTACGAGCAGTACTTC. As protein: CATSDGGRSYEQYF.